This T cell receptor beta chain was identified in a study of cytotoxic CD8 clonotypes in ibrutinib-treated CLL (dated by TCRdb to the early 2020s). A note on the overall study: The cohort was composed of 11 relapsed/refractory and around 15 treatment-naive patients; IGHV unmutated status was identified in some 17 patients. Partial responses were observed in approximately 24 patients and complete responses in 2; after a median follow-up of 68 months, remission was maintained in about 15 patients and progression was observed in roughly 12. The response samples were drawn at a median of approximately twelve months into treatment, with a range of about 6 to 40 months. An average of approximately 260,000 productive templates and roughly 94,000 productive rearrangements was obtained per sample. Of the approximately 90 participants in the trial, 25 to 30 had longitudinal samples available. Cryopreserved peripheral blood mononuclear cells were obtained before treatment, at response, and at either sustained remission or disease progression. Every sample from remission and from progressive disease was obtained while the patients were still on ibrutinib.

Each clonotype received, on average, about 10x coverage in deep resolution sequencing performed on a MiSeq, where the target depth lay between 1 in 1 million and 1 in 200,000 T cells. The immunoSEQ hsTCRB Kit was used to generate the TCR beta libraries. As for how the authors treated the data: The data were analyzed with ImmunoSEQ Analyzer and ImmunoSEQ Data Assistant, and V, D and J gene assignments followed IMGT definitions. Clonality, with values ranging from 0 to 1, was calculated as one minus the normalized Shannon entropy of productive rearrangement frequencies. Only overrepresented clonotypes making up at least 0.05% of the repertoire of each patient were included in the public clonotype analysis. Repertoires from thirteen age-matched healthy donors in immuneACCESS were used as clonality controls. As stored in TCRdb, this immuneACCESS dataset retains in-frame rearrangements with V and J assigned. A fraction of the clones does not appear; measured against another copy, unresolved V genes explain less than half of the discrepancy, and the remainder lacks a known reason. D and trimming were read from the DNA, whereas the V and J calls and clone size are those reported in that table. This sample comprises approximately 92,000 clones, more than 70% of them detected only once. The ten biggest clones cover about 22% of the sample.

In the case of this clone: Its target antigen remains unknown. Base qualities are not provided; no much larger clone lies one nucleotide away.

General study outcomes and caveats: At ibrutinib response clonality went up, during sustained remission it held steady, and at progression it dropped back toward baseline. Baseline clonality exceeded that of age-matched healthy donors and correlated strongly with circulating CD8+ T-cell counts. Sampling times were not matched between sustained-remission and progressing patients, and lymph node repertoires were not studied. Public clonotypes were rare and either shrank or stayed stable during treatment, and the rise in clonality at ibrutinib response reflected expansion of private clonotypes.

Counted from cysteine to phenylalanine, this CDR3 has 12 amino acids. The retained sequence is limited to the CDR3, 36 bases, with the frame set at the first base. V loses 5 bases, J loses 4 bases, and the germline ends lie 8 bases apart. CDR1 and CDR2 are read off the germline V gene as SGHTA and FQGNSA. In light of the paper, this sample's time point label describes: around 2 years on ibrutinib. For TCR beta library preparation, roughly 2 micrograms of genomic DNA was extracted from cryopreserved PBMCs. Longitudinal blood samples from CLL patients on ibrutinib monotherapy underwent high-throughput TCR beta sequencing. Patients were enrolled in a phase 2 open-label single-center ibrutinib monotherapy trial.

The receptor was isolated from a human donor with chronic lymphocytic leukemia. This chain is built from TRBV7-2 and TRBJ2-5; no D segment can be confidently identified. The specimen comprised PBMCs, sampled after 24 months of ibrutinib treatment. CDR3 protein: CASSHVGETQYF. The nucleotides are TGTGCCAGCAGCCATGTGGGAGAGACCCAGTACTTC.